What follows is one TCR beta chain and its context. Its target is not known. RNA transcripts served as the template for amplifying TCR beta CDR3 regions. The HTBI primer set was used in a first-round RT-PCR of the TCR CDR3. TCRdb used MiXCR to reprocess the multiplex PCR reads, holding one entry per CDR3 protein. Of 500,000 to 600,000 distinct CDR3 sequences listed, 40% to 55% are singletons. The data stem from a study of T cells in Graves' hyperthyroidism and ophthalmopathy. Hyperthyroidism of Graves' type that showed no ophthalmopathy progression within 18 months was stable. Patients between 18 and 65 years old had hyperthyroidism, newly diagnosed and lasting under 2 months. Exclusion of patients followed from uncontrolled infection, other autoimmune disease, pregnancy or lactation. From germline, CDR1 is SEHNR and CDR2 FQNEAQ (reference sequence). This CDR3 comprises 15 residues. V lost 4 bases and J 0 bases, leaving 10 bases between the germline ends.

Findings and limits, study-wide: In blood, most of the thyroid clonotypes expanded above 0.001 were also present.

Sequencing was performed on peripheral blood or thyroid tissue (not recorded which). This receptor was taken from a woman aged 18-29 years with Graves' hyperthyroidism. This sequence joins TRBV7-9 and TRBJ2-1, with D perhaps TRBD2 (5 bases). This CDR3 reads CASSSQRSSYNEQFF. CDR3 in DNA: TGTGCCAGCAGCTCACAGCGGAGCTCCTACAATGAGCAGTTCTTC.